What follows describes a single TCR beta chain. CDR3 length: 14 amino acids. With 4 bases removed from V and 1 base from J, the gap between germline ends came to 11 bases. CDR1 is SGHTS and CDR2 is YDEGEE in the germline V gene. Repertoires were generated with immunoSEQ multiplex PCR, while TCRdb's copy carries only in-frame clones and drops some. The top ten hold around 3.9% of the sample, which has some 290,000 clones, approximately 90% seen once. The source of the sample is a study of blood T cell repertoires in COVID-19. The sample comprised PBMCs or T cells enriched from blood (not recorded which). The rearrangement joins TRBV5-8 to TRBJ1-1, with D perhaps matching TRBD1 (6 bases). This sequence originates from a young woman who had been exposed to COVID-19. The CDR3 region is CASSPRGENTEAFF. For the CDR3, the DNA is TGTGCCAGCAGCCCCAGGGGAGAGAACACTGAAGCTTTCTTT. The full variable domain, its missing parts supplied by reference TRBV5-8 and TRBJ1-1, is EAGVTQSPTHLIKTRGQQATLRCSPISGHTSVYWYQQALGLGLQFLLWYDEGEERNRGNFPPRFSGRQFPNYSSELNVNALELEDSALYLCASSPRGENTEAFFGQGTRLTVV.